The text below deals with one TCR beta chain. Its specific antigen is unknown. Base qualities are missing; no much larger clone stands one base away. The library was obtained by the immunoSEQ multiplex PCR assay. TCR beta CDR3 sequencing was performed on DNA from the cultured, isolated CD4+ T cells. The original methods were these. Non-productive TCR sequences were removed and reads were trimmed to the CDR3 region, keeping CDR3s of at least 7 amino acids. Antigen-specific clonotypes were identified using the MANAFEST web app by comparison of expansion in peptide wells against reference cultures. To be called positive, a clone needed expansion at FDR<0.05 compared with the reference and with all other wells, an odds ratio greater than 5, and a frequency greater than 0.1% in two replicate wells. A clonotype was defined as cross-reactive if the clonotype was significantly expanded both in SARS-CoV-2 spike wells and in at least one common cold coronavirus spike condition. CDR3 similarity was assessed by Levenshtein distance with the stringdist R package, and unrooted trees were built with ape in R 3.6.1. TCRdb stores this immuneACCESS table with in-frame sequences only. Part of the clones is absent; in the studies checked, under half of the shortfall reflects unresolved V genes, and no reason is known for the rest. V and J calls and clone size come straight from that table; D and trimming were deduced from the DNA. The sample yields around 69,000 clones; around 70% were counted once. The biggest ten clones account for around 1.5% of the sample.

In the ViraFEST assay, PBMC were stimulated with viral peptide pools, and TCR sequencing was then used to find antigen-specific CD4+ T cell clonotypes based on their expansion. After around 11 days of culture, CD4+ T cells were isolated with the EasySep CD4+ T cell isolation kit. Each participant got two doses of an mRNA SARS-CoV-2 vaccine, either BNT162b2 or mRNA-1273. Healthy vaccine recipients had no prior SARS-CoV-2 infection, confirmed by negative nucleocapsid antibodies before and after vaccination. Each well held fewer than 2.5 million PBMC cultured in IMDM containing around 5.1% human AB serum, around 10 IU/ml IL-2 and gentamicin, along with 8 to 10 ug/ml peptides. Half of the culture medium was replaced with fresh IL-2-containing medium on days 3 and 7. Unless otherwise noted, each peptide stimulation condition was cultured in triplicate wells. PBMC were separated from whole blood using Ficoll-Paque Plus gradient centrifugation and were then either cryopreserved at -140C or used fresh. The overlapping peptide pools covered the spike proteins of SARS-CoV-2 as well as those of the common cold coronaviruses HCoV-NL63, HCoV-OC43 and HCoV-229E. The QIAamp micro DNA kit was used to extract genomic DNA from the cultured CD4+ T cells.

For CDR1 and CDR2, the germline V gene (reference sequence) lists LNHDA and SQIVND. At the junction V is shortened by 3 bases and J by 4 bases, with 9 bases in between. There are 13 amino acids in the CDR3, from cysteine to phenylalanine inclusive. Only the CDR3 portion is preserved as DNA: 39 bases, with reading frame beginning at the first base. This sample was included in a study of vaccination effects on CD4 cells after COVID-19 (dated by TCRdb to between 2021 and 2023). Some background on the complete study: Post-vaccine samples across the study were collected a median of 72 days after the second dose, with a range of 14 to 241. The study compared SARS-CoV-2 spike-specific CD4+ TCR repertoires before and after mRNA vaccination in COVID-19 convalescent patients and infection-naive vaccine recipients. Altogether, about 10 COVID-19 convalescent patients and 4 SARS-CoV-2-naive healthy vaccine recipients made up the full study. Cultures from other donors in the study were sequenced with the Oncomine TCR Beta short-read assay on an Illumina iSeq 100. Study-wide conclusions, independent of this receptor: Among healthy vaccine recipients, nearly all vaccine-induced clones were SARS-CoV-2 mono-reactive, and only 1 of 255 was cross-reactive with common cold coronaviruses. The study was limited by a small number of convalescent patients, and early post-infection timepoints were lacking. Clones induced by infection and clones induced by vaccination both contracted markedly at late timepoints after vaccination, which fits with T cell responses waning over time.

The chain uses TRBV19 and TRBJ1-1; the D gene is perhaps TRBD1, on 5 matching bases. The sequence was obtained from a human donor who received a COVID-19 vaccine. Source: CD4+ T cells from PBMCs cultured with HCoV-229E spike peptides, taken after COVID-19 vaccination. Sample cell subset or site, as interpreted from the label and publication: HCoV-229E spike overlapping peptide pool stimulation. The nucleotide sequence is given as TGTGCCAGTAGTATCAGGGATCGCACTGAAGCTTTCTTT. This encodes CASSIRDRTEAFF.